Below, 32 T cell receptor beta chains from the same sample are listed, as sequenced in a study of cytomegalovirus exposure and HLA in healthy donors. Use of 60 Vbeta and 13 Jbeta primers characterized the PCR. Assay used: immunoSEQ multiplex PCR; TCRdb lists only in-frame clones, some missing. The sample contains 160,000 or so clones, around 80% of which appear only once. Source material: PBMCs. Receptor source: a woman aged 25 to 45 in good health and CMV-seropositive.

The chain employs TRBV11-2 and TRBJ1-2; no clear D. The CDR3 has 14 residues. Germline V gene data show CDR1 as SGHAT and CDR2 as FQNNGV. Trimming cost V 1 base and J 4 bases, with 10 bases left between them. Here the CDR3 reads CASSLGWQVYGYTF. DNA for the CDR3: TGTGCCAGCAGCTTAGGTTGGCAGGTCTATGGCTACACCTTC.

This clone came up a few times. The chain recombines TRBV5-5 with TRBJ2-7, with TRBD2 as a possible D gene (6 bases). This CDR3 has 15 amino acids. The germline V and J ends were trimmed by 2 bases and 0 bases, with 12 bases remaining between them. CDR1 and CDR2 from the germline V gene are SGHKS and YYEKEE (reference sequence). CDR3: CASSFQMGGSYEQYF. In nucleotides, the CDR3 is TGTGCCAGCAGCTTTCAGATGGGGGGCTCCTACGAGCAGTACTTC.

Here the CDR3 reads CASSLRVLQGEDEKLFF. The CDR3 DNA reads TGTGCCAGCAGTTTACGGGTCCTACAGGGTGAAGATGAAAAACTGTTTTTT. The chain combines TRBV27 with TRBJ1-4; D possibly corresponds to TRBD1 (6 bases). The germline CDR1 and CDR2 sequences are MNHEY and SMNVEV (reference sequence). Trimming removed 2 bases at V and 6 bases at J, with 19 bases between. The CDR3 extends over 17 amino acids.

V usage is TRBV9 and J usage is TRBJ2-6, with TRBD2 matching over 8 bases. Germline-derived CDR1 and CDR2 are SGDLS and YYNGEE. J gave up 0 bases and V 7 bases, and 3 bases lay outside the gene matches. There are 15 residues in the CDR3. This CDR3 is CASSSGYSGANVLTF. DNA for the CDR3: TGTGCCAGCTCTAGCGGGTACTCTGGGGCCAACGTCCTGACTTTC. Drawing the rest from reference TRBV9 and TRBJ2-6, the complete variable domain is DSGVTQTPKHLITATGQRVTLRCSPRSGDLSVYWYQQSLDQGLQFLIQYYNGEERAKGNILERFSAQQFPDLHSELNLSSLELGDSALYFCASSSGYSGANVLTFGAGSRLTVL.

The rearrangement joins TRBV19 to TRBJ1-2; D call uncertain. CDR1 and CDR2 from the germline V gene are LNHDA and SQIVND (reference sequence). This CDR3 region has 15 residues. V lost 1 base to trimming and J lost 3 bases, with 12 bases between them. The CDR3 region has the DNA TGTGCCAGTAGTATAGGGGCTCGTTCCGACTATGGCTACACCTTC. Encoded protein: CASSIGARSDYGYTF.

The chain couples TRBV7-9 to TRBJ2-3, with 7 bases identical to TRBD2. V was pared by 5 bases and J by 3 bases, with 11 bases of the junction left unmatched. This CDR3 contains 16 residues. CDR1 is SEHNR, CDR2 FQNEAQ, per germline (reference sequence). The CDR3 DNA follows: TGTGCCAGCAGCCTCGGACTAGTTCTAGGAACAGATACGCAGTATTTT. It yields the protein CASSLGLVLGTDTQYF. Based on the CDR3 plus reference TRBV7-9 and TRBJ2-3, the full variable domain is DTGVSQNPRHKITKRGQNVTFRCDPISEHNRLYWYRQTLGQGPEFLTYFQNEAQLEKSRLLSDRFSAERPKGSFSTLEIQRTEQGDSAMYLCASSLGLVLGTDTQYFGPGTRLTVL.

The chain recombines TRBV25-1 with TRBJ1-2; D gene uncertain. This CDR3 has 16 residues. Per the germline V gene, CDR1 is MGHDK and CDR2 is SYGVNS. Between the trimmed V and J ends, which lost 1 base and 2 bases, there was a span of 14 bases. CDR3 residues: CASSEWGGRGNYGYTF. The CDR3 DNA is TGTGCCAGCAGTGAATGGGGAGGGCGCGGGAACTATGGCTACACCTTC.

The rearrangement links TRBV6-5 to TRBJ2-5, with D perhaps TRBD1 (6 bases). V was trimmed by 5 bases and J by 1 base, leaving 11 bases between them. The germline V gene has CDR1 MNHEY and CDR2 SVGAGI. The CDR3 has 14 residues. CDR3 sequence: CASSPTGPQETQYF. DNA of the CDR3: TGTGCCAGCAGTCCTACAGGGCCCCAAGAGACCCAGTACTTC.

The CDR3, as DNA: TGCGCCAGCAGCCAAGATATAGCTACACGCGAGAGGGAGACCCAGTACTTC. It codes for CASSQDIATRERETQYF. V usage is TRBV4-1 and J usage is TRBJ2-5; unclear D gene. V lost 0 bases and J 5 bases, leaving 19 bases between the germline ends. The germline V gene has CDR1 MGHRA and CDR2 YSYEKL. This CDR3 spans 17 amino acids.

This sequence joins TRBV14 and TRBJ2-7; possible D gene TRBD2, 5 bases. This CDR3 spans 14 amino acids. V lost 4 bases to trimming and J lost 3 bases, with 13 bases between them. Germline CDR1 and CDR2: SGHDN and FVKESK. The CDR3 DNA sequence: TGTGCCAGCAGCCCAAGCGTCGAGGGCTACGAGCAGTACTTC. It codes for CASSPSVEGYEQYF.

The chain combines TRBV7-2 with TRBJ2-5; TRBD2 matches 10 bases. Unmatched junction bases numbered 13, after V lost 3 bases and J lost 3 bases. CDR1 is SGHTA and CDR2 is FQGNSA in the germline V gene. This CDR3 has 18 residues. This CDR3 is CASSFWLSGGIPKETQYF. CDR3 in DNA: TGTGCCAGCAGCTTCTGGCTTAGCGGGGGGATACCCAAAGAGACCCAGTACTTC.

This rearrangement joins TRBV4-1 to TRBJ1-4, with D tentatively TRBD1 (5 bases). CDR1 and CDR2 from the germline V gene are MGHRA and YSYEKL. Trimming pared 0 bases from V and 5 bases from J, leaving 7 bases between. The CDR3 has 14 amino acids. CDR3 DNA sequence: TGCGCCAGCAGCCAAGATGGGGGGAATGAAAAACTGTTTTTT. Protein product: CASSQDGGNEKLFF.

The chain links TRBV9 to TRBJ2-1; TRBD1 matches at 9 bases. V was pared by 4 bases and J by 6 bases, with 5 bases of the junction left unmatched. The CDR3 runs to 14 residues. Germline CDR1 and CDR2: SGDLS and YYNGEE. CDR3 DNA: TGTGCCAGCAGCAAGGGACAGGGTGGCAATGAGCAGTTCTTC. Translating it yields CASSKGQGGNEQFF.

The J gene is TRBJ1-2, the V gene TRBV7-2, with 7 bases lining up with TRBD1. The CDR3 has 16 residues. With 0 bases clipped from V and 3 bases from J, the junction kept 7 bases outside the gene matches. Germline loops: CDR1 SGHTA, CDR2 FQGNSA. The CDR3 loop reads CASSLALSRGHYGYTF. The CDR3 region has the DNA TGTGCCAGCAGCTTAGCGCTAAGTAGGGGGCACTATGGCTACACCTTC.

V and J are TRBV29-1 and TRBJ2-7; D unclear. The CDR3 runs to 11 residues. Germline lookup yields CDR1 SQVTM and CDR2 ANQGSEA. Deletions cut 3 bases from V and 3 bases from J, with 6 bases between. The CDR3 sequence: CSVDGDYEQYF. The CDR3 coding sequence is TGCAGCGTTGACGGAGACTACGAGCAGTACTTC.

This clone has just a few counts. The chain links TRBV19 to TRBJ1-1, with D perhaps TRBD1 (6 bases). Germline V gene data show CDR1 as LNHDA and CDR2 as SQIVND (reference sequence). V dropped 4 bases and J dropped 4 bases, with 13 bases sitting between them. The CDR3 is 14 residues long. This CDR3 is CASSNRIQGTEAFF. The CDR3 DNA reads TGTGCCAGTAGTAACAGGATACAGGGCACTGAAGCTTTCTTT.

This chain links TRBV5-1 with TRBJ1-2, with D tentatively TRBD1 (5 bases). This CDR3 contains 14 residues. V shed 2 bases and J shed 2 bases, with 10 bases lying between them. Germline V gene lookup returns CDR1 SGHRS and CDR2 YFSETQ. The CDR3 region is CASSFGRANYGYTF. CDR3 coding DNA: TGCGCCAGCAGCTTCGGCAGGGCCAACTATGGCTACACCTTC.

The chain uses TRBV9 and TRBJ2-1; 9 nucleotides agree with TRBD1. The V and J ends lost 0 bases and 4 bases, in that order; junction bases with no gene match: 8. Germline lookup yields CDR1 SGDLS and CDR2 YYNGEE. The CDR3 totals 17 residues. Here the CDR3 DNA reads TGTGCCAGCAGCGTAGTAGGGACAGGGCTTGCGTACAATGAGCAGTTCTTC. Translated, it gives CASSVVGTGLAYNEQFF.

V usage is TRBV7-9 and J usage is TRBJ1-6; D possibly corresponds to TRBD1 (5 bases). V lost 5 bases and J 10 bases, leaving 15 bases between the germline ends. Germline-derived CDR1 and CDR2 are SEHNR and FQNEAQ (reference sequence). This CDR3 has 14 residues. The DNA for the CDR3 is TGTGCCAGCAGCCCCCGGGGGGTGTGGTCACCCCTCCACTTT. Its protein product is CASSPRGVWSPLHF.

In its sample, this clone was seen once. V and J are TRBV19 and TRBJ2-7, with D tentatively TRBD2 (5 bases). V was cut by 9 bases and J by 3 bases, with 9 bases left in between. The germline V gene has CDR1 LNHDA and CDR2 SQIVND (reference sequence). This CDR3 region has 11 residues. The CDR3 nucleotides are TGTGCCAGCCGAGAGGGCTACGAGCAGTACTTC. It translates to CASREGYEQYF.

This sequence joins TRBV6-1 and TRBJ1-6, with 8 bases matching TRBD1. V was pared by 6 bases and J by 9 bases, with 10 bases of the junction left unmatched. The CDR3 is 15 amino acids. Germline CDR1 reads MNHNS; CDR2 reads SASEGT. CDR3 sequence (DNA): TGTGCCAGCAGGGAAAGACAGGGGATTGCTTCACCCCTCCACTTT. Residues: CASRERQGIASPLHF.

The rearrangement uses TRBV7-6 and TRBJ2-3, with 10 bases fitting TRBD2. Germline V gene data show CDR1 as SGHVS and CDR2 as FNYEAQ. Losses at the gene ends were 3 bases for V and 1 base for J; bases not matched to a gene: 1. This CDR3 has 15 residues. CDR3 loop: CASSFSGGRTDTQYF. The CDR3 DNA reads TGTGCCAGCAGCTTTAGCGGGGGGCGCACAGATACGCAGTATTTT. Full variable domain (missing parts from reference TRBV7-6 and TRBJ2-3): GAGVSQSPRYKVTKRGQDVALRCDPISGHVSLYWYRQALGQGPEFLTYFNYEAQQDKSGLPNDRFSAERPEGSISTLTIQRTEQRDSAMYRCASSFSGGRTDTQYFGPGTRLTVL.

V is TRBV28 and J is TRBJ1-5; a possible D gene is TRBD1 (6 bases). CDR3 length: 16 residues. Germline CDR1 is MDHEN and CDR2 is SYDVKM. Trimming took 4 bases from V and 0 from J, leaving 13 bases between them. The DNA for the CDR3 is TGTGCCAGCAGTTCTACAGGGCTCTATAGCAATCAGCCCCAGCATTTT. Protein sequence: CASSSTGLYSNQPQHF.

The V call is TRBV27, the J call TRBJ1-3; 7 bases match TRBD1. Per the germline V gene, CDR1 is MNHEY and CDR2 is SMNVEV (reference sequence). The CDR3 is 18 residues long. Trimming took 3 bases from V and 0 from J; bases not matched to a gene: 11. The CDR3 here is CASSLYPPGQISGNTIYF. The CDR3 DNA sequence: TGTGCCAGCAGTTTGTATCCCCCGGGACAGATCTCTGGAAACACCATATATTTT.

The V call is TRBV7-8, the J call TRBJ2-2, with TRBD1 matching 9 bases. V lost 5 bases and J lost 3; bases outside the gene matches: 13. There are 18 residues in the CDR3. From germline, CDR1 is SGHVS and CDR2 FQNEAQ. The CDR3 DNA is TGTGCCAGCAGCGGAGGGGGGGACAGGGCGGGATACACCGGGGAGCTGTTTTTT. Translated: CASSGGGDRAGYTGELFF.

The V call is TRBV18, the J call TRBJ1-1, with a tentative D call TRBD1 (6 bases). This CDR3 spans 14 amino acids. The V gene's germline CDR1 is KGHSH and CDR2 LQKENI. Between the trimmed V and J ends, which lost 6 bases and 0 bases, there was a span of 11 bases. Written as DNA, the CDR3 is TGTGCCAGCTCCGCGAAGGGGGTGAACACTGAAGCTTTCTTT. The encoded protein is CASSAKGVNTEAFF.

The chain uses TRBV10-3 and TRBJ1-6, with a tentative D call TRBD1 (6 bases). V lost 1 base and J lost 10, with 14 bases in between. CDR1 and CDR2 (germline): ENHRY, SYGVKD. CDR3 length: 15 residues. This CDR3 reads CAISEFAQGNSPLHF. CDR3 sequence (DNA): TGTGCCATCAGTGAGTTTGCACAGGGAAACTCACCCCTCCACTTT.

The CDR3 DNA is TGTGCCAGCAGTTATAGGAACAGGAACACTGAAGCTTTCTTT. Protein sequence: CASSYRNRNTEAFF. This sequence joins TRBV6-5 and TRBJ1-1; unclear D gene. The CDR3 is made up of 14 amino acids. The germline CDR1 and CDR2 sequences are MNHEY and SVGAGI. V gave up 3 bases and J gave up 1 base, with 9 bases separating them.

The rearrangement joins TRBV6-4 to TRBJ2-2; 7 bases line up with TRBD1. Trimming took 2 bases from V and 1 from J; bases not matched to a gene: 4. CDR3 size: 16 residues. Germline V gene sequence: CDR1 MRHNA, CDR2 SNTAGT. This chain's CDR3 is CASSDTAGGNTGELFF. The DNA of the CDR3 is TGTGCCAGCAGTGACACGGCAGGGGGGAACACCGGGGAGCTGTTTTTT.

The rearrangement links TRBV5-1 to TRBJ1-1; a possible D gene is TRBD1 (5 bases). The CDR3 runs 14 residues. V lost 1 base, J lost 1 base, and 8 bases lay in between. Germline V lookup: CDR1 SGHRS, CDR2 YFSETQ. The CDR3 spells CASSLRGQNTEAFF. CDR3 nucleotide sequence: TGCGCCAGCAGCTTGAGAGGACAGAACACTGAAGCTTTCTTT.

This chain joins TRBV29-1 and TRBJ2-2; 7 bases match TRBD1. The CDR3 contains 15 residues. From germline, CDR1 is SQVTM and CDR2 ANQGSEA. The V and J ends lost 7 bases and 0 bases, in that order; junction bases with no gene match: 8. As DNA, the CDR3 is TGCAGCGCTGGCCCAGACAGGGCGAACACCGGGGAGCTGTTTTTT. This gives the protein CSAGPDRANTGELFF.

The V and J genes are TRBV9 and TRBJ2-2; 9 bases match TRBD2. V gave up 4 bases and J gave up 3 bases; unmatched junction bases: 7. This CDR3 is 16 amino acids long. Looked up from germline, CDR1 is SGDLS and CDR2 is YYNGEE. CDR3 in amino acids: CASSFLAGADTGELFF. In DNA, the CDR3 is TGTGCCAGCAGCTTTTTAGCGGGGGCAGACACCGGGGAGCTGTTTTTT.